This entry features one TCR beta chain sequence. Its antigen is unidentified. Sequencing ends 3 residues short of the CDR3 end; the germline J gene provides the rest. Germline CDR1 reads SEHNR; CDR2 reads FQNEAQ (reference sequence). V dropped 1 base and J dropped 3 bases, with 6 bases sitting between them. This CDR3 contains 13 residues. This entry comes from a study of Tregs in tolerant kidney transplant recipients. The nonmyeloablative bone marrow transplants came from related graft donors, with transient mixed chimerism. Unstimulated regulatory T cells (CD4+CD25+CD127-), CD4+CD25- non-regulatory cells, CD4 and CD8 cells were FACS-sorted from thawed PBMCs. Profiled with immunoSEQ multiplex PCR; TCRdb holds only in-frame clones, not every one. The ten most abundant clones cover 6.7% of a sample with roughly 5,700 clones. Study-wide points: No direct test of biological reproducibility was done here. Changing PCR primers prevented nucleotide comparison between some patients' samples. Tolerant patients' donor-specific Tregs expanded beyond overall Tregs, suggesting antigen-driven growth.

The clonotype comes from a human patient who received a combined kidney and bone marrow transplant. Some T cells may have come from the graft donor. Source: CD4+ T cells from blood (PBMCs), taken about 15 months after the transplant. The J gene is TRBJ1-2, the V gene TRBV7-9; D possibly corresponds to TRBD1 (5 bases). The CDR3 here is CASSLGGDYGYTF. Incomplete CDR3 DNA: TGTGCCAGCAGCTTAGGAGGGGACTATGGC.